Listed below are T cell receptor beta chains from one sample, sequenced in a study of Graves' ophthalmopathy and Graves' hyperthyroidism. TCRdb called the multiplex PCR reads again in MiXCR, with one record for every CDR3 protein. Here the sample spans 500,000 to 800,000 distinct CDR3 sequences, about two fifths being singletons. Material: peripheral blood. The receptors derive from an adult man with Graves' ophthalmopathy. The conserved cysteine and the conserved F or W are not part of the CDR3 here. The order of the fields is J gene, CDR3 length, V gene, CDR3 protein.

J: TRBJ2-7
length: 11
V: TRBV9
CDR3: ASSDQDSYEQY

J: TRBJ1-6
length: 12
V: TRBV6-5
CDR3: ASSYTGYGSPLH

J: TRBJ2-2
length: 11
V: TRBV6-5
CDR3: ASSYARTGELF

J: TRBJ1-4
length: 13
V: TRBV5-1
CDR3: ASSLGQDSNEKLF

J: TRBJ2-7
length: 13
V: TRBV12-3/TRBV12-4
CDR3: ASSLGGGSPYEQY

J: TRBJ1-1
length: 12
V: TRBV29-1
CDR3: SVEQQVRETEAF

J: TRBJ1-2
length: 10
V: TRBV2
CDR3: ATGTGTYGYT

J: TRBJ2-7
length: 14
V: TRBV19
CDR3: ASSSLDRGIPLEQY

J: TRBJ1-1
length: 14
V: TRBV9
CDR3: ASSAYFGTGWTEAF

J: TRBJ1-5
length: 13
V: TRBV6-2/TRBV6-3
CDR3: ASTMRTDGNQPQH

J: TRBJ1-3
length: 12
V: TRBV7-9
CDR3: ASSPLRSGNTIY

J: TRBJ2-5
length: 14
V: TRBV24-1
CDR3: ATGTFWTGDQETQY

J: TRBJ1-1
length: 10
V: TRBV2
CDR3: ASSVFNQGAF

J: TRBJ2-7
length: 14
V: TRBV15
CDR3: ATSSLVGGVSYEQY

J: TRBJ2-2
length: 13
V: TRBV20-1
CDR3: SARTGGQQTGELF

J: TRBJ2-7
length: 12
V: TRBV2
CDR3: ASSDGQVSYEQY

J: TRBJ1-6
length: 11
V: TRBV20-1
CDR3: SAYGTYNSPLH

J: TRBJ2-6
length: 13
V: TRBV5-4
CDR3: ASSFTGSGANVLT